The clone carrying this T cell receptor (beta chain) was recorded many times. Its specificity is unknown. This entry comes from a study of T cells after posttransplantation cyclophosphamide. Study-wide results and limits: TRB overlap between skin or GI tissue T cells and blood was limited.

Libraries were prepared by immunoSEQ multiplex PCR; TCRdb keeps only in-frame clonotypes and omits some of them. The data show over 30,000 clones, with none appearing a single time. With 8 bases clipped from V and 1 base from J, the junction kept 7 bases outside the gene matches. The germline V gene encodes CDR1 SGHDN and CDR2 FVKESK. The CDR3 loop spans 15 amino acids. The sequencing sample was made of PBMCs. The chain couples TRBV14 to TRBJ1-4; 7 nucleotides align to TRBD1. The source is a woman aged 50 to 60 in good health and a related stem cell transplant donor. CDR3 in DNA: TGTGCCAGCCGACAGGGAGGTTTAACTAATGAAAAACTGTTTTTT. It encodes CASRQGGLTNEKLFF.